These 12 T cell receptor beta chains came from one sample sequenced in a study of cytomegalovirus exposure and HLA in healthy donors. 60 Vbeta and 13 Jbeta primers were used in PCR. The table came from immunoSEQ multiplex PCR; TCRdb's copy has only in-frame clones and leaves some out. This table holds 95,000 to 150,000 clones, roughly 70% found once. The sequenced sample was PBMCs. These receptor sequences come from a woman aged 40 to 50 in good health and CMV-seronegative.

The CDR3 nucleotides read TGTGCCAGCAGTGCTCGGGGGGGGAACACCGGGGAGCTGTTTTTT. This codes for CASSARGGNTGELFF. J is TRBJ2-2 and V is TRBV2; 8 positions match TRBD2. The V gene end was trimmed by 4 bases and the J gene end by 1 base; junction bases not matched to a gene: 2. Germline V lookup: CDR1 SNHLY, CDR2 FYNNEI. This CDR3 is built from 15 residues.

The V and J genes are TRBV10-2 and TRBJ2-1; TRBD2 agrees at 10 bases. The CDR3 has 15 residues. Germline lookup yields CDR1 WSHSY and CDR2 SAAADI. The J segment lost 7 bases and the V segment lost 4 bases, leaving 7 bases of the junction unmatched. The CDR3 loop reads CASSVERGGPNEQFF. CDR3 nucleotides: TGCGCCAGCAGTGTCGAGCGGGGGGGCCCGAATGAGCAGTTCTTC.

This chain links TRBV13 with TRBJ1-1, with D possibly matching TRBD1 (5 bases). The V and J ends lost 0 bases and 1 base respectively, with 15 bases between them. The CDR3 contains 17 residues. The germline V gene encodes CDR1 PRHDT and CDR2 FYEKMQ (reference sequence). The DNA of the CDR3 is TGTGCCAGCAGCTTAGGGGCTCGGGGGGAGTCGAACACTGAAGCTTTCTTT. Protein sequence: CASSLGARGESNTEAFF.

This clone was recorded a few times. V gene TRBV2 combines with J gene TRBJ1-5; possible D gene TRBD1, 5 bases. Trimming left V 6 bases short and J 4 bases short, with 16 bases between. The germline V gene encodes CDR1 SNHLY and CDR2 FYNNEI. The CDR3 covers 15 residues. CDR3 protein: CASREAGLLNQPQHF. In nucleotides, the CDR3 is TGTGCCAGCAGGGAGGCGGGACTCTTAAATCAGCCCCAGCATTTT.

This clone has just a few counts. V gene TRBV23-1 combines with J gene TRBJ2-1, with 11 bases aligning to TRBD1. TRBV23-1 is treated as an ORF (open reading frame) with a function not yet certain. The V segment lost 0 bases and the J segment 5 bases; nucleotides outside the gene matches: 3. The CDR3 is 16 amino acids. The CDR3 DNA sequence: TGCGCCAGCAGTCAATCGGTGGGACAGGGGGACAATGAGCAGTTCTTC. It codes for CASSQSVGQGDNEQFF.

The J gene is TRBJ1-1, the V gene TRBV11-3; TRBD1 is a possible D gene (5 bases). V lost 1 base to trimming and J lost 4 bases, with 10 bases between them. This CDR3 comprises 14 residues. The V gene's germline CDR1 is SGHNT and CDR2 YENEEA. The CDR3 is CASSLARDSTEAFF. The CDR3 DNA follows: TGTGCCAGCAGCTTAGCCCGGGACTCCACTGAAGCTTTCTTT.

The chain couples TRBV29-1 to TRBJ2-7, with 8 bases fitting TRBD2. The CDR3 totals 15 residues. From germline, CDR1 is SQVTM and CDR2 ANQGSEA. V shed 0 bases and J 0 bases; nucleotides not matched to a gene: 4. CDR3 residues: CSVEDVSGSSYEQYF. As DNA, the CDR3 is TGCAGCGTTGAAGATGTGAGCGGGAGCTCCTACGAGCAGTACTTC.

The V gene is TRBV6-1, the J gene TRBJ1-1, with 7 bases that match TRBD1. CDR3 length: 15 residues. The V gene end was trimmed by 3 bases and the J gene end by 4 bases; junction bases not matched to a gene: 8. Germline CDR1 MNHNS, CDR2 SASEGT. This CDR3 is CASSDNDREITEAFF. CDR3 sequence (DNA): TGTGCCAGCAGTGACAACGACAGGGAGATCACTGAAGCTTTCTTT.

The rearrangement uses TRBV5-1 and TRBJ1-4; a weak D match, TRBD1 (6 bases). The germline V gene has CDR1 SGHRS and CDR2 YFSETQ. The CDR3 is made up of 15 amino acids. V was clipped by 3 bases and J by 3 bases, with 12 bases between them. The CDR3 sequence is CASSSWDTPNEKLFF. As DNA, the CDR3 is TGCGCCAGCAGCTCGTGGGACACCCCTAATGAAAAACTGTTTTTT.

The chain links TRBV11-2 to TRBJ1-1, with D possibly TRBD1 on 5 matching bases. The V gene's germline CDR1 is SGHAT and CDR2 FQNNGV. Trimming shortened V by 8 bases and J by 7 bases, and 23 bases separated the two germline ends. This CDR3 has 15 residues. Here the CDR3 DNA reads TGTGCCAGCGCCTGGGGGGGGTCAACCGCGAGTGAAGCTTTCTTT. This gives the protein CASAWGGSTASEAFF.

The rearrangement links TRBV30 to TRBJ1-2; 8 bases line up with TRBD1. V gave up 2 bases and J gave up 7 bases; unmatched junction bases: 6. Germline loops: CDR1 GTSNPN, CDR2 SVGIG (reference sequence). The CDR3 has 13 amino acids. The CDR3 coding sequence is TGTGCCTGGAGTCGACAGGGGAGCGCTGGCTACACCTTC. Its translation: CAWSRQGSAGYTF.

The chain combines TRBV25-1 with TRBJ2-3; 16 bases agree with TRBD2. CDR3 length: 14 amino acids. The V segment lost 8 bases and the J segment 4 bases; nucleotides outside the gene matches: 0. Germline CDR1 is MGHDK and CDR2 is SYGVNS. In DNA, the CDR3 is TGTGCCAGCGGGACTAGCGGGGGGGCAGATACGCAGTATTTT. Its translation: CASGTSGGADTQYF.